The clone carrying this T cell receptor (beta chain) has at least ten counts. Its matching antigen is unknown. The study drew donors from healthy Caucasian individuals in Russia aged roughly 6 to 90. This sample is part of a study of blood T cells in healthy people across ages. Study findings and constraints: A strong correlation between TCR beta diversity and naive T cell percentage was seen. Long-lived donors carried more naive CD4+ cells and greater diversity than aged donors.

The CDR3 has 13 residues. The germline CDR1 and CDR2 sequences are SNHLY and FYNNEI. Trimming pared 7 bases from V and 1 base from J, leaving 10 bases between. Then a second PCR, running about 6 to 12 cycles, was carried out with a sample-barcoded 5' primer and a J-beta primer mix. Any given sample supplied a minimum of 2.5 million CDR3-containing paired-end reads. TCRdb used MiXCR to reprocess the 5' RACE reads, holding one entry per CDR3 protein. The sample includes approximately 680,000 distinct CDR3 sequences, about 30% of them seen just once. The chain employs TRBV2 and TRBJ2-5; D unresolved. Sequences were obtained from blood. The clonotype originates from a woman older than 75 in good health. The CDR3 DNA reads TGTGCCAGCACCCGGACCCTCCAAGAGACCCAGTACTTC. It encodes CASTRTLQETQYF.